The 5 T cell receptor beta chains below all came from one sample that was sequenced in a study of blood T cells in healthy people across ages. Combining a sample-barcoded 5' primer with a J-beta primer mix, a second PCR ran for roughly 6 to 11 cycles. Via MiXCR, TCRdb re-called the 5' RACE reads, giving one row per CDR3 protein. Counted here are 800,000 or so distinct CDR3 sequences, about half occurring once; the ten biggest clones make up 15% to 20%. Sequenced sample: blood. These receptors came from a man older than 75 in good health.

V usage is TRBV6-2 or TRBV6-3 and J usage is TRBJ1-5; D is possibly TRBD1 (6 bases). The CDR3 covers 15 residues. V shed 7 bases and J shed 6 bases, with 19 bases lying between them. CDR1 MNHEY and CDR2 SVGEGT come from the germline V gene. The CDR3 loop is CASTPGLTGFQPQHF. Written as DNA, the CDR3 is TGTGCCAGCACCCCAGGTTTGACAGGTTTTCAGCCCCAGCATTTT.

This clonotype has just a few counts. The CDR3 region is CAISESISGIQHF. CDR3 in DNA: TGTGCCATCAGTGAGTCGATTTCGGGAATCCAGCATTTT. This chain links TRBV10-3 with TRBJ1-5, with D unclear. V gave up 0 bases and J gave up 12 bases, with 12 bases separating them. The CDR3 consists of 13 residues. CDR1 and CDR2 from the germline V gene are ENHRY and SYGVKD.

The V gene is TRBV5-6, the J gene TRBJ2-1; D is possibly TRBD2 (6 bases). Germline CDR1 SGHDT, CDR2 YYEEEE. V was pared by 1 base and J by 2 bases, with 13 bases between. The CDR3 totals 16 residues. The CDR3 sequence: CASSLIMRDPYNEQFF. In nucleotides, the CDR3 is TGTGCCAGCAGCTTGATTATGCGGGACCCCTACAATGAGCAGTTCTTC.

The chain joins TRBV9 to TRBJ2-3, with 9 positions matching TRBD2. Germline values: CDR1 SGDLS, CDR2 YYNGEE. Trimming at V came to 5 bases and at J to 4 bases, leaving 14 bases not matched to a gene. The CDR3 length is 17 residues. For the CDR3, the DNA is TGTGCCAGCAGTACCCCTAGCGGGGACCCCGGGGCAGATACGCAGTATTTT. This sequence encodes CASSTPSGDPGADTQYF.

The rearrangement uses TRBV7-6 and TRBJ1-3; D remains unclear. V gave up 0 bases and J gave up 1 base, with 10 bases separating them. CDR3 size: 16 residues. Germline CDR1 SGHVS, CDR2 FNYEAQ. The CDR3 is CASSLAGRQSGNTIYF. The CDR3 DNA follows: TGTGCCAGCAGCTTAGCGGGCCGACAATCTGGAAACACCATATATTTT.